This TCR beta chain was found in a study of T cell repertoires in cytomegalovirus infection. Looking at the study overall: Both CMV infection and a matching HLA type were indicated by public TCR beta signatures.

Each CDR3 protein gets one entry after TCRdb re-called the reads with MiXCR. Among roughly 720,000 distinct CDR3 sequences listed, roughly 35% were seen once. The receptor comes from a human donor in good health (CMV status not recorded). Some clones in this sample may be carry-over from other donors' samples. The sequenced sample consisted of PBMCs.

This CDR3 reads CSAEIMRRGRRGGGYTF. CDR3 nucleotides: TGCAGTGCAGAGATTATGCGAAGAGGGAGGCGGGGGGGTGGCTACACCTTC. The rearrangement links TRBV20-1 to TRBJ1-2; tentative D call: TRBD1 (5 bases). Trimming left V 6 bases short and J 7 bases short, with 30 bases between. Germline loops: CDR1 DFQATT, CDR2 SNEGSKA (reference sequence). The CDR3 has 17 amino acids.